This T cell receptor beta chain was captured by sequencing in a study of T cell responses to AZD1222 COVID-19 vaccine. As for this clone: As yet, its antigen is unknown.

TCRdb keeps only in-frame clones here, not all; method: immunoSEQ multiplex PCR. The sample gives about 170,000 clones, around nine tenths of which show up once; less than 3% is in the top ten. Trimming stripped 1 base from V and 2 bases from J, with 12 bases between. CDR3 length equals 15 residues. Germline CDR1 and CDR2: MNHEY and SVGEGT. General study results and limits: Clonal diversity was possibly underestimated; the donors were predominantly white British and more often female.

This specimen consisted of peripheral blood, obtained on day 0 of AZD1222 vaccination. The sequence was collected from an adult in good health. This chain joins TRBV6-2 or TRBV6-3 and TRBJ2-7; tentatively, D is TRBD2 (6 bases). The CDR3 here is CASSYLRGGTYEQYF. In nucleotides, the CDR3 is TGTGCCAGCAGTTACTTACGGGGAGGCACCTACGAGCAGTACTTC.